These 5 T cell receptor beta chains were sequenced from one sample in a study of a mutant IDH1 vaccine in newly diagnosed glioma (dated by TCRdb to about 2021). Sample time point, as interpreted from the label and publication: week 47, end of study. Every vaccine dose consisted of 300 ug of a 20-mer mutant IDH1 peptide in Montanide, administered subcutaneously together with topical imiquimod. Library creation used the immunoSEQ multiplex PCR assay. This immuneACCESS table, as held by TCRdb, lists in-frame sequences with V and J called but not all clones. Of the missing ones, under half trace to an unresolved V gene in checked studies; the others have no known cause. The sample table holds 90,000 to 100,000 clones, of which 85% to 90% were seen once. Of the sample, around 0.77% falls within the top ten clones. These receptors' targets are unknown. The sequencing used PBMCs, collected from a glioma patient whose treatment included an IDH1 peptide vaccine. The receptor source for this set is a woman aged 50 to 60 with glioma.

The CDR3 coding sequence is TGTGCCACCAGCAGGGACAGGGAGCGTGAAAAACTGTTTTTT. Protein sequence: CATSRDREREKLFF. J is TRBJ1-4 and V is TRBV15, with 8 nucleotides matching TRBD1. Germline CDR1 is LNHNV and CDR2 is YYDKDF (reference sequence). The V gene end was trimmed by 3 bases and the J gene end by 7 bases; junction bases not matched to a gene: 4. The CDR3 consists of 14 residues.

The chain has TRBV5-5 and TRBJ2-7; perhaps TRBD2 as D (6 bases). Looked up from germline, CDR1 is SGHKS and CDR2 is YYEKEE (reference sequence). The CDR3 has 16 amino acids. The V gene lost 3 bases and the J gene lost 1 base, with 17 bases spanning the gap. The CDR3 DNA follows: TGTGCCAGCAGCTCGCCATATGGGGGACTGTCCTACGAGCAGTACTTC. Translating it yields CASSSPYGGLSYEQYF.

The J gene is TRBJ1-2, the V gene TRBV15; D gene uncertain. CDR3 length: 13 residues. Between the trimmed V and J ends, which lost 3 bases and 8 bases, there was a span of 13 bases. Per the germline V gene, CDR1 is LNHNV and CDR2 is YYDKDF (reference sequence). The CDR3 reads CATSRDAEGGYTF. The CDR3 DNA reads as TGTGCCACCAGCAGGGACGCAGAGGGAGGCTACACCTTC.

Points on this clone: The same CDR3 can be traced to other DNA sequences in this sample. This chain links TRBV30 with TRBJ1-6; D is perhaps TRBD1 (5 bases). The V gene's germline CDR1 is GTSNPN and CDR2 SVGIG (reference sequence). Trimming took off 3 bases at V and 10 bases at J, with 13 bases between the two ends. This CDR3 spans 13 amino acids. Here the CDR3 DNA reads TGTGCCTGGAGGCGATCAGGGCTGTCACCCCTCCACTTT. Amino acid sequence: CAWRRSGLSPLHF.

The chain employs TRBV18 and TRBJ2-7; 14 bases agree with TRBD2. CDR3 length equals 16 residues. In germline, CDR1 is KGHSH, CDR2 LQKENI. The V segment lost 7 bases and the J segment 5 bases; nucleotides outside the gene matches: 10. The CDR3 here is CASFHGTSGRADEQYF. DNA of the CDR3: TGTGCCAGCTTTCACGGGACTAGCGGGAGAGCCGACGAGCAGTACTTC.